Presented here are 11 T cell receptor beta chains from one specimen sequenced in a study of monozygotic twins with cystic fibrosis. Measured with immunoSEQ multiplex PCR; TCRdb has only the in-frame clones, and not every one. This sample yields about 22,000 clones, of which around 97% are seen a single time; roughly 0.15% belongs to the top ten. The sequenced sample was blood. These receptors were taken from a girl aged 5 to 17 with cystic fibrosis.

V usage is TRBV28 and J usage is TRBJ2-1, with D perhaps TRBD2 (5 bases). Germline V CDR1 and CDR2: MDHEN, SYDVKM. Trimming shortened V by 7 bases and J by 10 bases, and 11 bases separated the two germline ends. The length of the CDR3 is 11 residues. CDR3 sequence (DNA): TGTGCCAGCACGAGTAGAGGGGAGCAGTTCTTC. This gives the protein CASTSRGEQFF.

V usage is TRBV6-6 and J usage is TRBJ1-4; no firm D call. The CDR3 covers 14 residues. CDR1 MNHNY and CDR2 SVGAGI come from the germline V gene (reference sequence). With 9 bases removed from V and 4 bases from J, the gap between germline ends came to 15 bases. CDR3 loop: CASSAAGVNEKLFF. DNA for the CDR3: TGTGCCAGTTCCGCGGCGGGTGTTAATGAAAAACTGTTTTTT.

The genes are TRBV6-1 and TRBJ2-7; no clear D gene. The germline gives CDR1 MNHNS, CDR2 SASEGT. Trimming cost V 3 bases and J 2 bases, with 11 bases left between them. CDR3 size: 14 residues. CDR3 residues: CASSERERPYEQYV. The CDR3 nucleotides are TGTGCCAGCAGTGAGAGAGAGAGACCCTACGAGCAGTACGTC.

The chain recombines TRBV19 with TRBJ1-2; no clear D. Germline V gene data show CDR1 as LNHDA and CDR2 as SQIVND (reference sequence). V dropped 4 bases and J dropped 1 base, with 13 bases sitting between them. CDR3 length: 15 residues. The CDR3 sequence is CASSNRYGGNYGYTF. The CDR3, as DNA: TGTGCCAGTAGTAATAGGTACGGTGGTAACTATGGCTACACCTTC.

The CDR3 nucleotides are TGTGCCAGTAGTGCACCCCGGGACAGGGGGCCCTACGAGCAGTACTTC. Amino acids: CASSAPRDRGPYEQYF. The chain is built from TRBV19 and TRBJ2-7; 12 bases match TRBD1. The germline CDR1 and CDR2 sequences are LNHDA and SQIVND (reference sequence). V lost 5 bases to trimming and J lost 2 bases; unmatched junction nucleotides: 7. The CDR3 loop spans 16 amino acids. The complete variable domain, with remaining parts taken from reference TRBV19 and TRBJ2-7, reads DGGITQSPKYLFRKEGQNVTLSCEQNLNHDAMYWYRQDPGQGLRLIYYSQIVNDFQKGDIAEGYSVSREKKESFPLTVTSAQKNPTAFYLCASSAPRDRGPYEQYFGPGTRLTVT.

The chain combines TRBV29-1 with TRBJ2-1; maybe TRBD2 (6 bases). From germline, CDR1 is SQVTM and CDR2 ANQGSEA. The V and J ends lost 6 bases and 14 bases respectively, with 20 bases between them. There are 12 residues in the CDR3. In nucleotides, the CDR3 is TGCAGCGTAGGGGAACCAAGGGACTTAGAGTTCTTC. It specifies CSVGEPRDLEFF.

V is TRBV11-2 and J is TRBJ2-5; D is uncertain. V was clipped by 3 bases and J by 9 bases, with 14 bases between them. CDR3 length: 13 residues. Germline V gene data show CDR1 as SGHAT and CDR2 as FQNNGV. Written as DNA, the CDR3 is TGTGCCAGCAGCTTTAATAGCAAGAGGTCCCAGTACTTC. Translating gives CASSFNSKRSQYF.

The chain joins TRBV28 to TRBJ1-1; D is possibly TRBD1 (6 bases). The CDR3 is made up of 16 amino acids. Germline values: CDR1 MDHEN, CDR2 SYDVKM. Deletions cut 3 bases from V and 5 bases from J, with 19 bases between. CDR3 nucleotide sequence: TGTGCCAGCAGTTTTCGCCAGGGGAGGAGACAGACTGAAGCTTTCTTT. It is translated as CASSFRQGRRQTEAFF.

This chain connects TRBV6-1 to TRBJ2-2; TRBD1 matches 9 bases. The J segment lost 2 bases and the V segment lost 4 bases, leaving 5 bases of the junction unmatched. Germline values: CDR1 MNHNS, CDR2 SASEGT. CDR3 length: 16 residues. The CDR3 loop reads CASSARDRVNTGELFF. Written as DNA, the CDR3 is TGTGCCAGCAGTGCCCGGGACAGGGTTAACACCGGGGAGCTGTTTTTT.

As DNA, the CDR3 is TGTGCCTGGAGTGACCCGGGACTCCAGGGTCTGGACTATGGCTACACCTTC. It translates to CAWSDPGLQGLDYGYTF. V gene TRBV30 combines with J gene TRBJ1-2; D might be TRBD1 (5 bases). Trimming stripped 1 base from V and 3 bases from J, with 21 bases between. In germline, CDR1 is GTSNPN, CDR2 SVGIG (reference sequence). CDR3 size: 17 residues.

The rearrangement links TRBV10-3 to TRBJ2-1, with 9 bases lining up with TRBD2. J was trimmed by 0 bases and V by 2 bases; bases with no gene match: 11. The CDR3 covers 19 residues. The germline V gene has CDR1 ENHRY and CDR2 SYGVKD. Here the CDR3 DNA reads TGTGCCATCAGTGAGCGCATCCCTAGCGGGGAGAGCTCCTACAATGAGCAGTTCTTC. Its translation: CAISERIPSGESSYNEQFF.